This T cell receptor beta chain stems from a study of breast tumors, draining lymph nodes, adjacent tissues. The lymph nodes were axillary draining lymph nodes from breast cancer patients. This clonotype was recorded at least ten times. TCRdb fed the multiplex PCR reads into MiXCR, producing one record per CDR3 protein. The sample has some 120,000 distinct CDR3 sequences; just under 20% are singletons. Germline V CDR1 and CDR2: SGHAT, FQNNGV. The CDR3 runs 11 residues. Trimming pared 7 bases from V and 7 bases from J, leaving 10 bases between. The source is a female donor with breast cancer. Some clones in this sample may be carry-over from other donors' samples. This chain uses TRBV11-2 with TRBJ1-2; possible D gene TRBD1, 5 bases. Sequenced input: axillary lymph node tissue. CDR3 sequence (DNA): TGTGCCAGCACCACAGGATTTGGCTACACCTTC. It translates to CASTTGFGYTF.